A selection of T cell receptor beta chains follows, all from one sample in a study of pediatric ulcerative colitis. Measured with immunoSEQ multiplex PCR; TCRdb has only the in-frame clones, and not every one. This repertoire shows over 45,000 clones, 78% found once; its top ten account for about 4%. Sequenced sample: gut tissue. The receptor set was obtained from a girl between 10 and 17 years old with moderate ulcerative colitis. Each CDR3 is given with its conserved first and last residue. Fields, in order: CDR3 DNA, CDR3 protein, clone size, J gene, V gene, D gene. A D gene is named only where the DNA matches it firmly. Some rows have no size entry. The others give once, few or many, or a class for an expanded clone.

CDR3nt: TGTGCCAGCGTCGGTCTAGCGGAAAACACCGGGGAGCTGTTTTTT
CDR3aa: CASVGLAENTGELFF
abundance: NA
j_gene: TRBJ2-2
v_gene: TRBV28
d_gene: TRBD2

CDR3nt: TGTGCCAGTAGTCCTTCAGGCAGCTCCACCTACGAGCAGTACTTC
CDR3aa: CASSPSGSSTYEQYF
abundance: NA
j_gene: TRBJ2-7
v_gene: TRBV19
d_gene: NA

CDR3nt: TGTGCCAGCAGTGGGACAGGGGGTTTCAATCAGCCCCAGCATTTT
CDR3aa: CASSGTGGFNQPQHF
abundance: NA
j_gene: TRBJ1-5
v_gene: TRBV28
d_gene: TRBD1

CDR3nt: TGCGCCAGCAGCTTGGGGACAGGGGACACTGAAGCTTTCTTT
CDR3aa: CASSLGTGDTEAFF
abundance: NA
j_gene: TRBJ1-1
v_gene: TRBV5-1
d_gene: TRBD1

CDR3nt: TGCGCCAGCAGCCAGGACAGGATTGAGAATTCACCCCTCCACTTT
CDR3aa: CASSQDRIENSPLHF
abundance: few
j_gene: TRBJ1-6
v_gene: TRBV5-1
d_gene: TRBD1

CDR3nt: TGTGCCAGCAGCCAGGACAGGGGTCCCTACGAGCAGTACTTC
CDR3aa: CASSQDRGPYEQYF
abundance: few
j_gene: TRBJ2-7
v_gene: TRBV6-5
d_gene: TRBD1

CDR3nt: TGTGCCAGCAGCTTAGCTGTGGCAGATACGCAGTATTTT
CDR3aa: CASSLAVADTQYF
abundance: NA
j_gene: TRBJ2-3
v_gene: TRBV11-2
d_gene: NA

CDR3nt: TGTGCCAGCCTGTCGGGGACAGCGAACACCGGGGAGCTGTTTTTT
CDR3aa: CASLSGTANTGELFF
abundance: few
j_gene: TRBJ2-2
v_gene: TRBV19
d_gene: TRBD1

CDR3nt: TGTGCCAGCAGCTTAGATCATAGGGAGGGTCTGTCAGGGAAGGCCGGGGAGCTGTTTTTT
CDR3aa: CASSLDHREGLSGKAGELFF
abundance: NA
j_gene: TRBJ2-2
v_gene: TRBV11-2
d_gene: TRBD2

CDR3nt: TGTGCCAGCAGCTTAGTAGGCGGGGCGAGCACAGATACGCAGTATTTT
CDR3aa: CASSLVGGASTDTQYF
abundance: NA
j_gene: TRBJ2-3
v_gene: TRBV7-8
d_gene: NA

CDR3nt: TGTGCCTGGGTGGAACGGGGCACCGGGGAGCTGTTTTTT
CDR3aa: CAWVERGTGELFF
abundance: NA
j_gene: TRBJ2-2
v_gene: TRBV30
d_gene: NA

CDR3nt: TGTGCCAGCAGCTTTGTCACCAGGGGGCGGCCGTACTTC
CDR3aa: CASSFVTRGRPYF
abundance: NA
j_gene: TRBJ2-7
v_gene: TRBV7-9
d_gene: TRBD1

CDR3nt: TGTGCTAGCAGCTCCGGGACTGCGAAGTCCAGTGAGCAGTTCTTC
CDR3aa: CASSSGTAKSSEQFF
abundance: NA
j_gene: TRBJ2-1
v_gene: TRBV7-7
d_gene: NA

CDR3nt: TGCGCCAGCACCCCCGACGTGGGCAGTTACTACGAGCAGTACTTC
CDR3aa: CASTPDVGSYYEQYF
abundance: NA
j_gene: TRBJ2-7
v_gene: TRBV5-1
d_gene: NA

CDR3nt: TGTGCCAGTAGTATAGAGAGGACAGGACTCATCTATGGCTACACCTTC
CDR3aa: CASSIERTGLIYGYTF
abundance: NA
j_gene: TRBJ1-2
v_gene: TRBV19
d_gene: TRBD1

CDR3nt: TGCAGCGTTGAAGCCGGGGTACCCTACGAGCAGTACTTC
CDR3aa: CSVEAGVPYEQYF
abundance: NA
j_gene: TRBJ2-7
v_gene: TRBV29-1
d_gene: NA

CDR3nt: TGTGCCTGGAGGGGGCGATGGAACACCGGGGAGCTGTTTTTT
CDR3aa: CAWRGRWNTGELFF
abundance: once
j_gene: TRBJ2-2
v_gene: TRBV30
d_gene: NA

CDR3nt: TGTGCCTGGAGTGCAATAGCTGAAGCTTTCTTT
CDR3aa: CAWSAIAEAFF
abundance: NA
j_gene: TRBJ1-1
v_gene: TRBV30
d_gene: NA

CDR3nt: TGTGCCAGCGGGGTTAACTATGGCTACACCTTC
CDR3aa: CASGVNYGYTF
abundance: NA
j_gene: TRBJ1-2
v_gene: TRBV7-9
d_gene: NA

CDR3nt: TGTGCTAGTGGCTCCGGGTTAGCGGGGATCCAAGAGACCCAGTACTTC
CDR3aa: CASGSGLAGIQETQYF
abundance: NA
j_gene: TRBJ2-5
v_gene: TRBV12-5
d_gene: TRBD2

CDR3nt: TGTGCCAGCAGCTCCAGATCAGGATATGGAAACACCATATATTTT
CDR3aa: CASSSRSGYGNTIYF
abundance: NA
j_gene: TRBJ1-3
v_gene: TRBV7-9
d_gene: NA

CDR3nt: TGTGCCAGCAGCAGCGGGTCGGGGGCGCGCACAGATACGCAGTATTTT
CDR3aa: CASSSGSGARTDTQYF
abundance: NA
j_gene: TRBJ2-3
v_gene: TRBV5-4
d_gene: NA

CDR3nt: TGTGCCAGCAGTTCGAGGGAGACGCAGTTCTTC
CDR3aa: CASSSRETQFF
abundance: NA
j_gene: TRBJ2-1
v_gene: TRBV6-5
d_gene: NA

CDR3nt: TGTGCCACCAGCAGGGCCCCACCACACCGGGACAGGGATTACGAGCAGTACTTC
CDR3aa: CATSRAPPHRDRDYEQYF
abundance: NA
j_gene: TRBJ2-7
v_gene: TRBV15
d_gene: TRBD1

CDR3nt: TGCGCCAGCAGTGAGTCCGGGGCTTTCAATGAGCAGTTCTTC
CDR3aa: CASSESGAFNEQFF
abundance: few
j_gene: TRBJ2-1
v_gene: TRBV10-1
d_gene: NA

CDR3nt: TGTGCCAGCACCCAAAGGACCCCGATTACTGAAGCTTTCTTT
CDR3aa: CASTQRTPITEAFF
abundance: NA
j_gene: TRBJ1-1
v_gene: TRBV21-1
d_gene: NA

CDR3nt: TGTGCCAGCTCACCCCTTTTAGGCGGCTACGAGCAGTACTTC
CDR3aa: CASSPLLGGYEQYF
abundance: NA
j_gene: TRBJ2-7
v_gene: TRBV18
d_gene: NA

CDR3nt: TGCGCCAGCAGTCAAAAAGCGGGGGGTCAAGAGACCCAGTACTTC
CDR3aa: CASSQKAGGQETQYF
abundance: NA
j_gene: TRBJ2-5
v_gene: TRBV5-1
d_gene: TRBD2